This T cell receptor beta chain was recovered during a study of T cells in Graves' hyperthyroidism and ophthalmopathy. The overall study: Prior to any treatment, at the point of initial diagnosis, peripheral blood was collected.

Study-wide points: Blood also held most thyroid clonotypes expanded beyond 0.001. It was a median roughly 6.5 months before onset that the model predicted ophthalmopathy.

Amplification targeted TCR beta CDR3 regions from RNA transcripts. HTBI primers were employed in a first-round RT-PCR of the TCR CDR3. MiXCR, applied by TCRdb to the multiplex PCR reads, yields one record per CDR3 protein. Found here are roughly 300,000 distinct CDR3 sequences, approximately 18% of them singletons; the top ten hold approximately 49%. On this clonotype itself: Its antigen is undetermined.

It was considered stable Graves' hyperthyroidism when ophthalmopathy did not progress within 18 months. CDR1 and CDR2 (germline): SGHRS, YFSETQ. This CDR3 contains 16 residues. The V gene end was trimmed by 2 bases and the J gene end by 4 bases; junction bases not matched to a gene: 7. The chain recombines TRBV5-1 with TRBJ2-2; TRBD1 matches 8 bases. This receptor was identified in a woman in her forties or fifties with Graves' hyperthyroidism. The sample comprised blood. CDR3 amino acids: CASSFQTGAGTGELFF. As DNA, the CDR3 is TGCGCCAGCAGCTTCCAGACAGGGGCGGGCACCGGGGAGCTGTTTTTT.